This T cell receptor (beta chain) originates from a study of T cell responses to AZD1222 COVID-19 vaccine. General observations from the study: Among vaccine-associated CD4 TCRs, coverage spanned spike, with dominance at 160-218 and 743-854. Spike-specific TCRs gained breadth and depth after people received two AZD1222 doses.

Measured with immunoSEQ multiplex PCR; TCRdb has only the in-frame clones, and not every one. The sample has 200,000 or so clones; approximately 95% are singletons. As for this clone: Its antigen is undetermined.

CDR3 length: 12 residues. CDR1 is SGHAT, CDR2 FQNNGV, per germline. V lost 4 bases and J lost 2, with 4 bases in between. Source: peripheral blood, taken 28 days after the second AZD1222 dose. The V gene is TRBV11-2, the J gene TRBJ2-3; D is uncertain. This TCR came from an adult who received the AZD1222 COVID-19 vaccine. The CDR3 here is CASSSNTDTQYF. CDR3 nucleotides: TGTGCCAGCAGCTCGAACACAGATACGCAGTATTTT.